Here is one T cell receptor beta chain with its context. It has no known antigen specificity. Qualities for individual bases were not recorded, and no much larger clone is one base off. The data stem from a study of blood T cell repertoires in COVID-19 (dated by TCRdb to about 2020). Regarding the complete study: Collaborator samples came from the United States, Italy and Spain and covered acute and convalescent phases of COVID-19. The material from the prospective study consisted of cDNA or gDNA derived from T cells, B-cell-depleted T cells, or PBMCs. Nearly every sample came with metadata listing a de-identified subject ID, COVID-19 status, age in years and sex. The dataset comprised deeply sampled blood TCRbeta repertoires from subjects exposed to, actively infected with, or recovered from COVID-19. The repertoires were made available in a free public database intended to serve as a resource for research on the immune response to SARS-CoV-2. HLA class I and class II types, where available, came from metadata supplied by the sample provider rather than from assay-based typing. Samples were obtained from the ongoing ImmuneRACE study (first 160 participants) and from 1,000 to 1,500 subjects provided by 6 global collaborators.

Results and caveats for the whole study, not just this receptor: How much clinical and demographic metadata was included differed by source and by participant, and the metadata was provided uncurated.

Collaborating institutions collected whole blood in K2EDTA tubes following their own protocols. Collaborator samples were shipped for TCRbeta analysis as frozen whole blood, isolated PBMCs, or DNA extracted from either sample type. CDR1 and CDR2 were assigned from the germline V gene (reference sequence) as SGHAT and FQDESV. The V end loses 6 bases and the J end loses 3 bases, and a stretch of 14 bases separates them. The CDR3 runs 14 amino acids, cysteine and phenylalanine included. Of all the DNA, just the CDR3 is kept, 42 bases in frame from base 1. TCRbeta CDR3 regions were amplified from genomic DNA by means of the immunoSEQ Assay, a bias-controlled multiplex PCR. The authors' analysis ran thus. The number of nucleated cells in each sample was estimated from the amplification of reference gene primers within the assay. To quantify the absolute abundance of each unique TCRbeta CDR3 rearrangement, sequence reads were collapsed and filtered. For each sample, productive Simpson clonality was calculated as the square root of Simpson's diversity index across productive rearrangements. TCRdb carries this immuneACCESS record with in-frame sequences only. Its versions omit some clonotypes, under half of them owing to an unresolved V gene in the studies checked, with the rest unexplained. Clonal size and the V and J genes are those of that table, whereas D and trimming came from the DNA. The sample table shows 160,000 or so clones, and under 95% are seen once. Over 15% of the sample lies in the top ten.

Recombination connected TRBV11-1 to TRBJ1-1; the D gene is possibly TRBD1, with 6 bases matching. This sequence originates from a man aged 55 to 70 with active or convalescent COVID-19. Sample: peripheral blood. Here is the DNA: TGTGCCAGCAGTAGCTTTGGGGGCGACACTGAAGCTTTCTTT. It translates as CASSSFGGDTEAFF.